Listed below are T cell receptor beta chains from one sample, sequenced in a study of shared clonotypes between healthy human individuals. The repertoire was sequenced with immunoSEQ multiplex PCR; TCRdb's copy has only in-frame clones and lacks some. The sample consists of about 770,000 clones, roughly 72% of them appearing once. The specimen was memory CD4+ T cells sorted from blood. The origin of the receptors is a woman in her twenties or thirties in good health. Both conserved end residues are part of each CDR3. D genes are given only for firm matches. Rows give clone size only sometimes, using once, few, many, or a class for an expanded clone.

cdr3_aa,cdr3_nt,cdr3_length,clone_size,d_call,j_call,v_call
CASSRDSPYGYTF,TGTGCCAGCAGCCGGGACAGCCCTTATGGCTACACCTTC,13,.,TRBD1,TRBJ1-2,TRBV7-9
CASSPRTGGNTGELFF,TGTGCCAGCTCTCCACGGACAGGGGGCAACACCGGGGAGCTGTTTTTT,16,.,TRBD1,TRBJ2-2,TRBV18
CASSRDLYDWRYF,TGTGCCAGCAGCCGGGACTTATACGATTGGCGGTACTTC,13,few,.,TRBJ2-7,TRBV7-9
CASSNSQGANGYTF,TGCGCCAGCAGCAATTCACAGGGGGCGAATGGCTACACCTTC,14,.,TRBD1,TRBJ1-2,TRBV5-1
CASNLYKGEQFF,TGTGCCAGCAATCTATATAAGGGTGAGCAGTTCTTC,12,.,.,TRBJ2-1,TRBV6-1
CASRQDEETQYF,TGTGCCAGCAGACAGGACGAAGAGACCCAGTACTTC,12,.,.,TRBJ2-5,TRBV2
CASSLRGWDRDNEQFF,TGTGCCAGCAGCTTGAGAGGGTGGGACAGAGACAATGAGCAGTTCTTC,16,.,TRBD1,TRBJ2-1,TRBV5-5
CASSPPRMGGTYEQYF,TGTGCCAGCAGCCCCCCCCGAATGGGAGGGACCTACGAGCAGTACTTC,16,.,TRBD2,TRBJ2-7,TRBV7-9
CASSQRDQGGEKLFF,TGTGCCAGCAGCCAGCGCGACCAGGGGGGGGAAAAACTGTTTTTT,15,few,TRBD1,TRBJ1-4,TRBV13
CASMRGSSNQPQHF,TGTGCCAGCATGAGGGGTAGTAGCAATCAGCCCCAGCATTTT,14,few,.,TRBJ1-5,TRBV6-1
CASSPGTSAYEQYF,TGCGCCAGCAGCCCCGGGACTAGCGCTTACGAGCAGTACTTC,14,.,TRBD2,TRBJ2-7,TRBV4-1
CASTLNQDTGGGQETQYF,TGTGCCAGCACCCTCAATCAGGACACAGGAGGGGGGCAAGAGACCCAGTACTTC,18,.,.,TRBJ2-5,TRBV7-9
CASSLGTTANEKLFF,TGTGCCAGCAGTTTGGGGACAACCGCTAATGAAAAACTGTTTTTT,15,.,.,TRBJ1-4,TRBV6-5
CASSPRAPPGEQYF,TGTGCCAGTAGCCCCAGGGCCCCCCCCGGCGAGCAGTACTTC,14,.,.,TRBJ2-7,TRBV19
CASSDPGQPTDTQYF,TGTGCCAGCAGTGACCCGGGACAACCCACAGATACGCAGTATTTT,15,.,.,TRBJ2-3,TRBV2
CASSKGREKNEQFF,TGTGCCAGCAGCAAAGGCAGGGAGAAGAATGAGCAGTTCTTC,14,.,.,TRBJ2-1,TRBV21-1
CASSIAAGVGEQYF,TGTGCCAGTAGTATAGCAGCGGGAGTTGGCGAGCAGTACTTC,14,.,TRBD2,TRBJ2-7,TRBV19
CASSLSQTEQYF,TGTGCCAGCAGCTTAAGCCAAACCGAGCAGTACTTC,12,.,.,TRBJ2-7,TRBV11-2
CASSQVGTRFTSREQFF,TGCGCCAGCAGCCAAGTTGGGACTAGGTTCACCTCCCGTGAGCAGTTCTTC,17,.,TRBD2,TRBJ2-1,TRBV4-1
CASSYSGGSYGYTF,TGTGCCAGCAGCTACTCGGGGGGAAGTTACGGCTACACCTTC,14,few,.,TRBJ1-2,TRBV9
CASSRWTGEKPGELFF,TGTGCCAGCAGCCGATGGACAGGGGAGAAACCCGGGGAGCTGTTTTTT,16,once,TRBD1,TRBJ2-2,TRBV11-2
CASGTSEEQFF,TGTGCCAGTGGGACTAGCGAAGAGCAGTTCTTC,11,few,TRBD2,TRBJ2-1,TRBV10-3
CASSYRGSLSVEQFF,TGTGCCAGCAGTTACCGGGGGTCTCTCTCCGTCGAGCAGTTCTTC,15,.,.,TRBJ2-1,TRBV6-6
CASSTPGTSGDLAKNIQYF,TGCGCCAGCAGTACCCCCGGGACTAGCGGGGACTTAGCCAAAAACATTCAGTACTTC,19,.,TRBD2,TRBJ2-4,TRBV23-1
CASSIGAGTGRYGYTF,TGTGCCAGTAGTATAGGAGCCGGGACAGGGCGTTATGGCTACACCTTC,16,.,TRBD1,TRBJ1-2,TRBV19
CASSLAADYNEQFF,TGCGCCAGCAGCTTGGCGGCTGACTACAATGAGCAGTTCTTC,14,.,.,TRBJ2-1,TRBV5-1
CASSSRTSSRGNEQFF,TGTGCCAGCAGCTCCCGGACTAGCTCAAGGGGCAATGAGCAGTTCTTC,16,few,TRBD2,TRBJ2-1,TRBV7-2
CASSSSGTGQLGYTF,TGCGCCAGCAGCTCGTCCGGGACAGGGCAACTTGGCTACACCTTC,15,.,TRBD1,TRBJ1-2,TRBV5-1
CASPWGVPYEQYF,TGTGCCAGCCCATGGGGGGTCCCCTACGAGCAGTACTTC,13,.,.,TRBJ2-7,TRBV27
CASSPGTLTGELFF,TGCGCCAGCAGCCCAGGGACTCTCACCGGGGAGCTGTTTTTT,14,.,.,TRBJ2-2,TRBV5-1
CASSPRWGQPLVF,TGTGCCAGCAGCCCACGGTGGGGGCAGCCTCTTGTCTTC,13,.,.,TRBJ2-7,TRBV7-2
CASSTDNSYEQYF,TGTGCCAGCAGCACGGACAACTCCTACGAGCAGTACTTC,13,.,.,TRBJ2-7,TRBV2
CASGTGPRSYEQYF,TGTGCCAGCGGGACCGGGCCGCGCTCCTACGAGCAGTACTTC,14,.,.,TRBJ2-7,TRBV28
CASSERGVALHNEQFF,TGTGCCAGCAGTGAACGGGGGGTAGCCCTTCACAATGAGCAGTTCTTC,16,.,TRBD2,TRBJ2-1,TRBV6-1
CASSLAGRGRSNEKLFF,TGTGCCAGCAGCTTAGCCGGCAGGGGGCGATCTAATGAAAAACTGTTTTTT,17,.,TRBD1,TRBJ1-4,TRBV7-8
CASSQGTVYGYTF,TGCGCCAGCAGCCAAGGGACAGTCTATGGCTACACCTTC,13,once,TRBD1,TRBJ1-2,TRBV5-1
CASSLNPGGTGNTIYF,TGTGCCAGCAGCTTAAATCCGGGGGGGACTGGAAACACCATATATTTT,16,.,.,TRBJ1-3,TRBV7-2